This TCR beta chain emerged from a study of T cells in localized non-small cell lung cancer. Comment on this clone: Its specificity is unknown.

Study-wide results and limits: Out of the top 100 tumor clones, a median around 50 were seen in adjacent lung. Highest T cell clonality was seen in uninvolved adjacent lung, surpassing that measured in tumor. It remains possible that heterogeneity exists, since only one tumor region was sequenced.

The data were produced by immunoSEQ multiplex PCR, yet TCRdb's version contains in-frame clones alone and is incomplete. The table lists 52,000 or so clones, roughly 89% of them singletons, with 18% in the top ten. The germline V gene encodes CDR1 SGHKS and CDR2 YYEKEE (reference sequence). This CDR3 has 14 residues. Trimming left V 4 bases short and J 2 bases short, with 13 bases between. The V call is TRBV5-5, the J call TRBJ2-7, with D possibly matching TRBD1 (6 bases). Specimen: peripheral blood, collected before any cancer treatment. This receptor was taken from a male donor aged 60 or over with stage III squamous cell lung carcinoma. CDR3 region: CASSPGTLTYEQYF. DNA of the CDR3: TGTGCCAGCAGCCCCGGGACACTCACCTACGAGCAGTACTTC. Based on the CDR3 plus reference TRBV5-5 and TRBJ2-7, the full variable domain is DAGVTQSPTHLIKTRGQQVTLRCSPISGHKSVSWYQQVLGQGPQFIFQYYEKEERGRGNFPDRFSARQFPNYSSELNVNALLLGDSALYLCASSPGTLTYEQYFGPGTRLTVT.